A single sample is the source of the 32 T cell receptor beta chains below, sequenced in a study of cytomegalovirus exposure and HLA in healthy donors. The PCR used 60 Vbeta and 13 Jbeta primers. Assay used: immunoSEQ multiplex PCR; TCRdb lists only in-frame clones, some missing. The sample contains around 300,000 clones, approximately 85% of which appear only once. The sequenced material came from PBMCs. The receptors shown here come from a woman aged 40 to 50 in good health and CMV-seropositive.

J is TRBJ1-1 and V is TRBV18; TRBD1 is a possible D gene (5 bases). Germline CDR1 KGHSH, CDR2 LQKENI. V lost 5 bases to trimming and J lost 1 base, with 5 bases between them. CDR3 size: 12 residues. This CDR3 reads CASSDRNTEAFF. The CDR3 DNA reads as TGTGCCAGCTCAGACAGGAACACTGAAGCTTTCTTT.

This clone was seen once. This chain connects TRBV28 to TRBJ2-1; D may be TRBD2 (5 bases). The ends were cut back, 5 bases at V and 8 bases at J, with 16 bases in the middle. The CDR3 is 14 amino acids. CDR1 and CDR2 (germline): MDHEN, SYDVKM. CDR3 region: CASSEVRGVDEQFF. CDR3 in DNA: TGTGCCAGCAGTGAAGTCCGGGGTGTGGATGAGCAGTTCTTC.

The CDR3 spells CASTPQGTGVLDEQFF. The CDR3 DNA reads TGTGCCAGCACCCCGCAGGGGACAGGGGTTCTTGATGAGCAGTTCTTC. The V and J genes are TRBV5-4 and TRBJ2-1; 10 nucleotides agree with TRBD1. V shed 6 bases, J shed 8 bases, and the junction held 14 bases outside the gene matches. This CDR3 contains 16 residues. The germline V gene has CDR1 SGHNT and CDR2 YYREEE (reference sequence). The full variable domain, in which reference TRBV5-4 and TRBJ2-1 provide the parts outside the CDR3, is ETGVTQSPTHLIKTRGQQVTLRCSSQSGHNTVSWYQQALGQGPQFIFQYYREEENGRGNFPPRFSGLQFPNYSSELNVNALELDDSALYLCASTPQGTGVLDEQFFGPGTRLTVL.

The V gene is TRBV7-6, the J gene TRBJ2-6; D perhaps matches TRBD2 (6 bases). Trimming pared 5 bases from V and 11 bases from J, leaving 19 bases between. The CDR3 consists of 15 residues. Germline V gene lookup returns CDR1 SGHVS and CDR2 FNYEAQ. CDR3 sequence reads: CASSTAGLQSDVLTF. The CDR3 region has the DNA TGTGCCAGCAGCACCGCGGGGCTCCAGAGCGACGTCCTGACTTTC. The full variable domain, completed using reference TRBV7-6 and TRBJ2-6, is GAGVSQSPRYKVTKRGQDVALRCDPISGHVSLYWYRQALGQGPEFLTYFNYEAQQDKSGLPNDRFSAERPEGSISTLTIQRTEQRDSAMYRCASSTAGLQSDVLTFGAGSRLTVL.

As for this clone: As the CDR3 is not closed by the conserved phenylalanine or tryptophan, this likely results from a read error. The chain combines TRBV4-3 with TRBJ1-2, with D tentatively TRBD1 (5 bases). In germline, CDR1 is LGHNA, CDR2 YSLEER. The CDR3 totals 15 residues. V was cut by 1 base and J by 5 bases, with 14 bases left in between. The CDR3 DNA reads as TGCGCCAGCAGCCAAGCCTGGGGCCTTTTTTATGGCTACACCCTC. This translates into CASSQAWGLFYGYTL.

J is TRBJ2-7 and V is TRBV2, with D maybe TRBD1 (7 bases). This CDR3 has 14 amino acids. V shed 6 bases and J shed 4 bases, with 16 bases lying between them. Per the germline V gene, CDR1 is SNHLY and CDR2 is FYNNEI. The CDR3 loop is CASRQAGQKYEQYF. The DNA of the CDR3 is TGTGCCAGCAGACAGGCGGGACAGAAGTACGAGCAGTACTTC.

The chain is built from TRBV28 and TRBJ1-2, with D perhaps matching TRBD1 (5 bases). V dropped 3 bases and J dropped 5 bases, with 7 bases sitting between them. The CDR3 spans 12 residues. From germline, CDR1 is MDHEN and CDR2 SYDVKM. The DNA for the CDR3 is TGTGCCAGCAGTTTCAGGGAATATGGCTACACCTTC. This sequence encodes CASSFREYGYTF.

This clone was counted a few times. The chain recombines TRBV18 with TRBJ1-2, with 9 bases identical to TRBD1. The CDR3 is 15 amino acids. V lost 1 base, J lost 7 bases, and 7 bases stayed unmatched. The germline V gene encodes CDR1 KGHSH and CDR2 LQKENI. Here the CDR3 reads CASSPQGQGTGGYTF. CDR3 coding DNA: TGTGCCAGCTCACCACAAGGACAGGGGACAGGTGGCTACACCTTC.

The genes are TRBV7-6 and TRBJ2-2, with 16 bases fitting TRBD2. Germline lookup yields CDR1 SGHVS and CDR2 FNYEAQ. V trimming: 2 bases; J trimming: 5 bases; junction bases outside the gene matches: 2. This CDR3 contains 17 residues. The CDR3, as DNA: TGTGCCAGCAGCTTAACGGGACTAGCGGGAGGGACCGGGGAGCTGTTTTTT. Protein sequence: CASSLTGLAGGTGELFF.

Of note for this clone: The sample contains more than one DNA sequence encoding this CDR3. The chain joins TRBV11-3 to TRBJ1-1; D is perhaps TRBD1 (5 bases). Per germline, CDR1 SGHNT and CDR2 YENEEA. The CDR3 contains 13 residues. V shed 0 bases and J shed 4 bases, with 6 bases lying between them. The chain's CDR3 is CASSLDRGTEAFF. The DNA of the CDR3 is TGTGCCAGCAGCTTAGATAGGGGCACTGAAGCTTTCTTT.

The chain uses TRBV19 and TRBJ1-3, with a possible D match to TRBD1 (6 bases). There are 16 residues in the CDR3. CDR1 LNHDA and CDR2 SQIVND come from the germline V gene (reference sequence). Trimming left V 6 bases short and J 0 bases short, with 15 bases between. The CDR3 sequence: CASSRPTGSSGNTIYF. The CDR3 nucleotides read TGTGCCAGTAGCCGCCCTACAGGGAGCTCTGGAAACACCATATATTTT.

This clone was seen a handful of times. V usage is TRBV4-3 and J usage is TRBJ2-1; TRBD2 agrees at 8 bases. The germline V gene has CDR1 LGHNA and CDR2 YSLEER. This CDR3 has 16 residues. The V and J ends lost 0 bases and 3 bases, in that order; junction bases with no gene match: 4. The CDR3 reads CASSQEVLADYNEQFF. The DNA of the CDR3 is TGCGCCAGCAGCCAAGAAGTACTAGCGGACTACAATGAGCAGTTCTTC.

V usage is TRBV6-4 and J usage is TRBJ2-5; the match to TRBD1 covers 9 bases. Trimming took 0 bases from V and 3 from J; bases not matched to a gene: 14. The CDR3 sequence is 19 residues long. Germline-derived CDR1 and CDR2 are MRHNA and SNTAGT. DNA of the CDR3: TGTGCCAGCAGTGACTCAAAGGTCCGGGACAGGGACATTAAAGAGACCCAGTACTTC. Translated, it gives CASSDSKVRDRDIKETQYF.

The J gene is TRBJ2-3, the V gene TRBV29-1; D possibly corresponds to TRBD2 (6 bases). CDR1 SQVTM and CDR2 ANQGSEA come from the germline V gene. The CDR3 extends over 14 amino acids. The V end lost 5 bases, the J end lost 3 bases, and 15 bases lay between the germline ends. This CDR3 reads CSVRSLAGTDTQYF. DNA of the CDR3: TGCAGCGTTAGGTCACTAGCCGGGACAGATACGCAGTATTTT.

CDR3 in amino acids: CASRPGGRVNEQFF. CDR3 in DNA: TGTGCCAGCCGTCCGGGCGGGAGAGTGAATGAGCAGTTCTTC. The rearrangement joins TRBV6-5 to TRBJ2-1, with TRBD2 matching 7 bases. The CDR3 extends over 14 amino acids. Germline CDR1 reads MNHEY; CDR2 reads SVGAGI. The J segment lost 7 bases and the V segment lost 8 bases, leaving 11 bases of the junction unmatched.

The chain uses TRBV28 and TRBJ2-1; perhaps TRBD1 as D (6 bases). Trimming took 5 bases from V and 6 from J, leaving 11 bases between them. From germline, CDR1 is MDHEN and CDR2 SYDVKM. This CDR3 contains 13 residues. Here the CDR3 DNA reads TGTGCCAGCAGTCGGACAGTTATCAATGAGCAGTTCTTC. Its protein is CASSRTVINEQFF. The full variable domain, completed using reference TRBV28 and TRBJ2-1, is DVKVTQSSRYLVKRTGEKVFLECVQDMDHENMFWYRQDPGLGLRLIYFSYDVKMKEKGDIPEGYSVSREKKERFSLILESASTNQTSMYLCASSRTVINEQFFGPGTRLTVL.

The gene calls are TRBV13 and TRBJ2-1, with D tentatively TRBD2 (5 bases). Trimming removed 6 bases from V and 10 bases from J, with 19 bases in between. Germline-derived CDR1 and CDR2 are PRHDT and FYEKMQ (reference sequence). CDR3 length equals 14 residues. The CDR3 DNA is TGTGCCAGCAGTCCCATCTCCCTACTAGGAGAGCAGTTCTTC. This encodes CASSPISLLGEQFF.

The chain recombines TRBV5-6 with TRBJ2-7; D is unresolved. The germline CDR1 and CDR2 sequences are SGHDT and YYEEEE. This CDR3 region has 13 residues. V gave up 3 bases and J gave up 0 bases, with 7 bases separating them. The CDR3 here is CASSSTGSYEQYF. The CDR3 DNA reads as TGTGCCAGCAGCTCCACGGGCTCCTACGAGCAGTACTTC.

The V call is TRBV7-2, the J call TRBJ2-5; 11 bases agree with TRBD2. V lost 5 bases to trimming and J lost 2 bases; unmatched junction nucleotides: 13. Looked up from germline, CDR1 is SGHTA and CDR2 is FQGNSA. The CDR3 contains 18 residues. The CDR3: CASSLRLAGSSRQETQYF. CDR3 nucleotide sequence: TGTGCCAGCAGCCTTCGACTAGCGGGATCGAGTCGTCAAGAGACCCAGTACTTC.

This chain links TRBV28 with TRBJ1-2; no clear D. Germline loops: CDR1 MDHEN, CDR2 SYDVKM. The V and J ends lost 6 bases and 8 bases respectively, with 16 bases between them. There are 13 residues in the CDR3. CDR3 sequence: CASRSGIGRGYTF. The CDR3 DNA follows: TGTGCCAGCAGGTCCGGTATCGGGAGAGGCTACACCTTC.

This chain connects TRBV2 to TRBJ1-5; no clear D. Germline V gives CDR1 SNHLY, CDR2 FYNNEI. CDR3 length: 13 amino acids. V was shortened by 4 bases and J by 3 bases, with 7 bases between the two germline ends. CDR3 DNA: TGTGCCAGCAGTGGGCAGATCAATCAGCCCCAGCATTTT. Protein sequence: CASSGQINQPQHF.

V usage is TRBV15 and J usage is TRBJ2-3; D is unclear. Germline loops: CDR1 LNHNV, CDR2 YYDKDF (reference sequence). Trimming removed 5 bases at V and 2 bases at J, with 14 bases between. The CDR3 is 15 amino acids. CDR3 DNA sequence: TGTGCCACCAGCCGAACAGCTACATACACAGATACGCAGTATTTT. Amino acid sequence: CATSRTATYTDTQYF.

The chain's CDR3 is CASSLWGEDGNTEAFF. The DNA of the CDR3 is TGTGCCAGCAGCTTATGGGGGGAAGACGGGAACACTGAAGCTTTCTTT. This rearrangement joins TRBV7-3 to TRBJ1-1; D may be TRBD1 (5 bases). Trimming stripped 2 bases from V and 1 base from J, with 14 bases between. This CDR3 is 16 amino acids long. Germline V lookup: CDR1 SGHTA, CDR2 FQGTGA.

The V call is TRBV27, the J call TRBJ2-6; the match to TRBD2 covers 13 bases. Germline assignment: CDR1 MNHEY and CDR2 SMNVEV (reference sequence). With V trimmed by 6 bases and J by 3 bases, 11 bases remained unmatched. The CDR3 totals 19 residues. As DNA, the CDR3 is TGTGCCAGCAGACCCGAACTCGGACTAGCGGGAGATGGGGCCAACGTCCTGACTTTC. It is translated as CASRPELGLAGDGANVLTF.

The chain recombines TRBV5-4 with TRBJ2-5, with D uncertain. Looked up from germline, CDR1 is SGHNT and CDR2 is YYREEE (reference sequence). The CDR3 contains 11 residues. V was pared by 2 bases and J by 3 bases, with 2 bases between. The CDR3 reads CASSFEETQYF. The CDR3 DNA reads as TGTGCCAGCAGCTTCGAAGAGACCCAGTACTTC.

The DNA for the CDR3 is TGTGCCAGCAGCCCCCCTCCGTACAATGAGCAGTTCTTC. Encoded protein: CASSPPPYNEQFF. The chain employs TRBV13 and TRBJ2-1; D is ambiguous. V lost 5 bases and J 4 bases, leaving 9 bases between the germline ends. Germline CDR1 is PRHDT and CDR2 is FYEKMQ (reference sequence). This CDR3 contains 13 residues.

This chain joins TRBV18 and TRBJ2-1; TRBD1 might be the D (6 bases). The ends were cut back, 0 bases at V and 5 bases at J, with 17 bases in the middle. The length of the CDR3 is 17 residues. CDR1 is KGHSH, CDR2 LQKENI, per germline. DNA for the CDR3: TGTGCCAGCTCACCACCCGGAGGTTCAGGGGACCACAATGAGCAGTTCTTC. Protein product: CASSPPGGSGDHNEQFF.

The rearrangement joins TRBV11-3 to TRBJ2-5; 8 bases are shared with TRBD2. TRBJ2-7 matches the DNA end more closely, so the J call is doubtful. The CDR3 sequence is 14 residues long. Germline lookup yields CDR1 SGHNT and CDR2 YENEEA. The CDR3 loop is CASSLQSGSYEQYF. The DNA of the CDR3 is TGTGCCAGCAGCTTACAGAGCGGGAGCTACGAGCAGTACTTC.

The chain has TRBV28 and TRBJ1-2; 7 nucleotides agree with TRBD1. The J segment lost 8 bases and the V segment lost 2 bases, leaving 5 bases of the junction unmatched. This CDR3 region has 13 residues. CDR1 is MDHEN and CDR2 is SYDVKM in the germline V gene. The CDR3: CASSLVRGIGYTF. In DNA, the CDR3 is TGTGCCAGCAGTTTAGTCAGGGGGATCGGCTACACCTTC.

This chain connects TRBV7-3 to TRBJ2-5, with 7 nucleotides matching TRBD1. The J call may be incorrect, as the DNA end agrees better with TRBJ2-7. The CDR3 runs 15 residues. Germline CDR1 is SGHTA and CDR2 is FQGTGA. Here the CDR3 DNA reads TGTGCCAGCAGCCCGGGGCCGGGACAGTCCTACGAGCAGTACTTC. Translation: CASSPGPGQSYEQYF.

This clone was seen a few times. This rearrangement joins TRBV30 to TRBJ1-2; 9 nucleotides line up with TRBD1. Germline-derived CDR1 and CDR2 are GTSNPN and SVGIG (reference sequence). With 2 bases clipped from V and 3 bases from J, the junction kept 4 bases outside the gene matches. The CDR3 length is 14 residues. CDR3: CAWSLDRGDYGYTF. CDR3 DNA sequence: TGTGCCTGGAGTTTAGACAGGGGGGACTATGGCTACACCTTC.

This clone was seen more than once but under ten times. The rearrangement joins TRBV27 to TRBJ2-7; 7 bases are a match to TRBD2. This CDR3 has 14 amino acids. With 8 bases clipped from V and 0 bases from J, the junction kept 7 bases outside the gene matches. In germline, CDR1 is MNHEY, CDR2 SMNVEV (reference sequence). Here the CDR3 reads CASGRRGFSYEQYF. The CDR3 nucleotides are TGTGCCAGCGGACGGCGGGGGTTCTCCTACGAGCAGTACTTC.